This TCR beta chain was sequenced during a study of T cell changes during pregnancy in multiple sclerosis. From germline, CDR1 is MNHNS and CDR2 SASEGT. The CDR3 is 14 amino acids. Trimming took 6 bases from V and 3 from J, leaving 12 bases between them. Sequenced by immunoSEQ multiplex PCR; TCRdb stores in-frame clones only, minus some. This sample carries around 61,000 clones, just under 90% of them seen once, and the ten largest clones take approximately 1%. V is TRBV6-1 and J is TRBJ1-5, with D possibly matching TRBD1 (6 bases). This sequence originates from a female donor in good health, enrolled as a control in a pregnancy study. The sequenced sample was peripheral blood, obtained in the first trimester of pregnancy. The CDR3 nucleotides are TGTGCCAGCAGCGCACAGGGAACCAATCAGCCCCAGCATTTT. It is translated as CASSAQGTNQPQHF.